This passage covers 15 T cell receptor beta chains from one sample sequenced in a study of cytomegalovirus exposure and HLA in healthy donors. The study ran its PCR with 60 Vbeta and 13 Jbeta primers. Profiling relied on immunoSEQ multiplex PCR, and the TCRdb table lists in-frame clones only, not all of them. The sample lists 120,000 or so clones, 15% seen once, with about 2% in the top ten. The sequencing sample was made of PBMCs. These receptors were taken from a woman aged 18-29 years in good health and CMV-seronegative.

This clone was seen a handful of times. This rearrangement joins TRBV27 to TRBJ2-5; D is possibly TRBD1 (6 bases). V lost 6 bases to trimming and J lost 3 bases, with 11 bases between them. This CDR3 has 13 amino acids. Per germline, CDR1 MNHEY and CDR2 SMNVEV (reference sequence). The DNA for the CDR3 is TGTGCCAGCAGGGACAGTAAGGAAGAGACCCAGTACTTC. Protein product: CASRDSKEETQYF.

This clone was seen a handful of times. The chain carries TRBV6-6 and TRBJ2-3; 9 positions match TRBD2. After removal of 6 bases from V and 4 bases from J, the junction contained 8 bases not matched to a gene. Germline loops: CDR1 MNHNY, CDR2 SVGAGI (reference sequence). The CDR3 covers 15 residues. CDR3 region: CASREAGGLSDTQYF. CDR3 DNA sequence: TGTGCCAGCAGGGAGGCGGGGGGGCTCTCAGATACGCAGTATTTT.

This sequence joins TRBV10-3 and TRBJ2-3; a weak D match, TRBD1 (6 bases). Germline V lookup: CDR1 ENHRY, CDR2 SYGVKD. The CDR3 spans 16 residues. Trimming took 1 base from V and 3 from J, leaving 14 bases between them. This chain's CDR3 is CAISEFRDIGTDTQYF. The CDR3 DNA follows: TGTGCCATCAGTGAGTTCCGGGACATTGGGACAGATACGCAGTATTTT.

A few counts support this clone. The genes are TRBV6-5 and TRBJ1-2, with a weak D call TRBD1 (6 bases). This CDR3 comprises 14 residues. The V gene lost 8 bases and the J gene lost 5 bases, with 18 bases spanning the gap. From germline, CDR1 is MNHEY and CDR2 SVGAGI. The CDR3 DNA is TGTGCCAGCTGTTCCTACAGGGAACCTTATGGCTACACCTTC. Protein product: CASCSYREPYGYTF.

J is TRBJ1-5 and V is TRBV27; D is ambiguous. The CDR3 covers 16 residues. The germline V gene has CDR1 MNHEY and CDR2 SMNVEV (reference sequence). Trimming pared 0 bases from V and 0 bases from J, leaving 9 bases between. The CDR3 loop is CASSLSAGDSNQPQHF. The DNA for the CDR3 is TGTGCCAGCAGTTTATCGGCCGGGGATAGCAATCAGCCCCAGCATTTT.

The CDR3 protein is CASSYSGTHSYNEQFF. CDR3 coding DNA: TGTGCCAGCAGTTATAGCGGAACCCACTCCTACAATGAGCAGTTCTTC. This chain links TRBV27 with TRBJ2-1, with D maybe TRBD2 (6 bases). Trimming pared 4 bases from V and 0 bases from J, leaving 13 bases between. The CDR3 has 16 amino acids. The V gene's germline CDR1 is MNHEY and CDR2 SMNVEV (reference sequence).

This rearrangement joins TRBV6-5 to TRBJ2-7, with a possible D match to TRBD2 (5 bases). Germline V gene lookup returns CDR1 MNHEY and CDR2 SVGAGI. V gave up 6 bases and J gave up 3 bases, with 12 bases separating them. The CDR3 has 13 residues. Here the CDR3 DNA reads TGTGCCAGCAGACGAAGCCGGGACTACGAGCAGTACTTC. This gives the protein CASRRSRDYEQYF.

The rearrangement joins TRBV5-1 to TRBJ2-3; D is uncertain. Germline V gene data show CDR1 as SGHRS and CDR2 as YFSETQ. This CDR3 comprises 15 residues. Trimming removed 6 bases from V and 0 bases from J, with 14 bases in between. This CDR3 reads CASTEVETSTDTQYF. The CDR3 DNA reads TGCGCCAGCACCGAGGTGGAAACTAGCACAGATACGCAGTATTTT.

The chain is built from TRBV4-1 and TRBJ2-3; TRBD2 is a possible D gene (7 bases). The V gene lost 1 base and the J gene lost 2 bases, with 19 bases spanning the gap. This CDR3 is 18 amino acids long. Germline loops: CDR1 MGHRA, CDR2 YSYEKL. Written as DNA, the CDR3 is TGCGCCAGCAGCCAAGGAGGGGGGGAGGGGCGGATCACAGATACGCAGTATTTT. This translates into CASSQGGGEGRITDTQYF.

The chain recombines TRBV29-1 with TRBJ1-1, with D unresolved. Trimming took 4 bases from V and 5 from J, leaving 11 bases between them. This CDR3 comprises 12 residues. Germline loops: CDR1 SQVTM, CDR2 ANQGSEA. The CDR3 nucleotides are TGCAGCGTTGGGGAGGGTCGGACTGAAGCTTTCTTT. Its protein is CSVGEGRTEAFF.

The V call is TRBV19, the J call TRBJ1-5, with a tentative D call TRBD1 (6 bases). The CDR3 covers 15 residues. Germline assignment: CDR1 LNHDA and CDR2 SQIVND (reference sequence). V lost 6 bases, J lost 8 bases, and 20 bases lay in between. CDR3: CASRRTARPVEPQHF. In DNA form, the CDR3 reads TGTGCCAGTAGACGGACAGCGCGACCAGTGGAGCCCCAGCATTTT.

The table lists this clone with a few counts. This sequence joins TRBV28 and TRBJ1-5; D possibly corresponds to TRBD1 (6 bases). This CDR3 spans 15 amino acids. V lost 4 bases to trimming and J lost 3 bases, with 13 bases between them. Per the germline V gene, CDR1 is MDHEN and CDR2 is SYDVKM. CDR3 coding DNA: TGTGCCAGCAGTTATAGGACAGCGGACAATCAGCCCCAGCATTTT. Protein sequence: CASSYRTADNQPQHF.

This clone showed up just a few times. This chain joins TRBV29-1 and TRBJ2-1; D is perhaps TRBD2 (6 bases). Germline CDR1 is SQVTM and CDR2 is ANQGSEA. V gave up 7 bases and J gave up 4 bases, with 20 bases separating them. The CDR3 is made up of 15 amino acids. The CDR3 is CSATSREVGYNEQFF. In nucleotides, the CDR3 is TGCAGCGCTACTAGCAGGGAGGTCGGGTACAATGAGCAGTTCTTC.

This chain links TRBV6-4 with TRBJ1-5; 8 bases are a match to TRBD1. Germline CDR1 and CDR2: MRHNA and SNTAGT. CDR3 size: 15 residues. The V and J ends lost 5 bases and 5 bases, in that order; junction bases with no gene match: 8. The CDR3 here is CASSPGRGLDQPQHF. CDR3 nucleotide sequence: TGTGCCAGCAGTCCAGGCAGGGGGCTGGATCAGCCCCAGCATTTT.

This clone was detected only a few times. The chain joins TRBV9 to TRBJ2-1, with a possible D match to TRBD1 (5 bases). The CDR3 covers 16 residues. Trimming shortened V by 0 bases and J by 0 bases, and 10 bases separated the two germline ends. Germline V gene data show CDR1 as SGDLS and CDR2 as YYNGEE. The CDR3 protein is CASSVAGRVSYNEQFF. As DNA, the CDR3 is TGTGCCAGCAGCGTAGCCGGCAGGGTCTCCTACAATGAGCAGTTCTTC.